The clone carrying this T cell receptor (beta chain) was picked up many times. The antigen remains unidentified. The sequenced template was RNA, covering the TCR beta CDR3 region. Following a first-round RT-PCR that used HTBI primers, a second-round multiplex PCR was carried out. One entry per CDR3 protein results from TCRdb running MiXCR on the multiplex PCR reads. The table has 1 million to 1.3 million distinct CDR3 sequences, around a third seen once. These data belong to a study of Graves' ophthalmopathy and Graves' hyperthyroidism. The CDR3 runs 14 residues. Germline values: CDR1 SGHTA, CDR2 FQGNSA. V lost 3 bases to trimming and J lost 9 bases, with 12 bases between them. The study's findings and limits: Blood also held most thyroid clonotypes expanded above 0.001 frequency.

Sequencing was done on a sample of peripheral blood or thyroid tissue (not recorded which). The rearrangement joins TRBV7-2 to TRBJ1-6; D gene uncertain. The sequence derives from an adult man with Graves' hyperthyroidism. The CDR3 sequence: CASSFSGGLSPLHF. The CDR3 coding sequence is TGTGCCAGCAGCTTTAGCGGCGGTCTTTCACCCCTCCACTTT.